What follows describes a single T cell receptor beta chain. Its specificity is not known. The CDR3 extends over 15 amino acids. In germline, CDR1 is MDHEN, CDR2 SYDVKM. V lost 5 bases, J lost 0 bases, and 13 bases lay in between. This record belongs to a study of vaccination and CD4 T cells after COVID-19. About the research overall: Timing of post-vaccine sample collection was a median around 75 days after dose two, with a range of 14 to 241. Cells received overlapping spike peptides from SARS-CoV-2, HCoV-NL63, HCoV-OC43 and HCoV-229E as stimulation.

Oncomine TCR Beta short-read sequencing was applied to DNA from cultured CD4+ T cells. It was from cultured CD4+ T cells that genomic DNA was extracted. TCRdb reprocessed the PCR reads with MiXCR, giving one entry per CDR3 protein. The data contain about 16,000 distinct CDR3 sequences, 35% to 45% of them singletons. Treatment meaning: roughly 11-day PBMC culture with coronavirus spike peptide pools or control peptides (ViraFEST assay). Negative selection separated CD4+ T cells from approximately 11-day cultures. The origin of this receptor is a human donor who received a COVID-19 vaccine. V usage is TRBV28 and J usage is TRBJ1-1, with TRBD1 as a possible D gene (5 bases). The sequencing here drew on CD4+ T cells from blood, cultured in vitro, taken before SARS-CoV-2 vaccination. The CDR3, as DNA: TGTGCCAGCAGTCCCCCGGAGGGGATGAACACTGAAGCTTTCTTT. Translated: CASSPPEGMNTEAFF.